These 19 T cell receptor beta chains came from one sample sequenced in a study of cytomegalovirus exposure and HLA in healthy donors. The PCR made use of 60 Vbeta and 13 Jbeta primers. Assay: immunoSEQ multiplex PCR; the TCRdb copy retains only in-frame clones and omits some. The profile covers 120,000 or so clones, with 75% to 85% appearing a single time and more than 7% taken by the ten largest. Sequenced sample: PBMCs. Source of these receptors: a woman aged 45-59 years in good health and CMV-seropositive.

CDR3 bases: TGCGCCAGTGGGTCGAGCGGGAGGGTCAACGAGCAGTACTTC. Its translation: CASGSSGRVNEQYF. The V call is TRBV10-2, the J call TRBJ2-5; TRBD2 matches at 10 bases. The DNA end favors TRBJ2-7, so the J call may be wrong. This CDR3 comprises 14 residues. Germline V gene data show CDR1 as WSHSY and CDR2 as SAAADI.

The J gene is TRBJ1-2, the V gene TRBV9; D gene ambiguous. V lost 1 base to trimming and J lost 8 bases, with 12 bases between them. The CDR3 totals 13 residues. Germline CDR1 is SGDLS and CDR2 is YYNGEE. CDR3: CASSVSGVRGYTF. The CDR3 nucleotides are TGTGCCAGCAGCGTATCCGGGGTACGAGGCTACACCTTC.

The V and J genes are TRBV14 and TRBJ1-2, with D uncertain. The CDR3 contains 13 residues. Germline CDR1 SGHDN, CDR2 FVKESK. Trimming removed 1 base from V and 8 bases from J, with 11 bases in between. This chain's CDR3 is CASSQARGGGYTF. The CDR3 nucleotides are TGTGCCAGCAGCCAAGCGCGGGGAGGAGGCTACACCTTC.

This rearrangement joins TRBV9 to TRBJ2-2; D is uncertain. This CDR3 spans 14 amino acids. Per germline, CDR1 SGDLS and CDR2 YYNGEE. V lost 6 bases to trimming and J lost 0 bases, with 9 bases between them. The CDR3 loop reads CASTPTANTGELFF. CDR3 nucleotides: TGTGCCAGCACGCCCACGGCGAACACCGGGGAGCTGTTTTTT.

The V and J genes are TRBV4-3 and TRBJ1-1; 9 bases fit TRBD1. CDR1 is LGHNA and CDR2 is YSLEER in the germline V gene. This CDR3 spans 13 amino acids. Trimming at V came to 3 bases and at J to 9 bases, leaving 5 bases not matched to a gene. The CDR3 DNA reads TGCGCCAGCAGCCAGGAGACAGGGGGGAAAGCTTTCTTT. This encodes CASSQETGGKAFF.

The chain has TRBV30 and TRBJ1-2; 10 bases agree with TRBD1. The ends lost 5 bases at V and 8 bases at J; junction bases unmatched: 8. Germline V gene sequence: CDR1 GTSNPN, CDR2 SVGIG (reference sequence). This CDR3 has 13 residues. CDR3 sequence: CAWGDRGQRGYTF. CDR3 nucleotide sequence: TGTGCCTGGGGCGACAGGGGGCAGAGGGGCTACACCTTC.

The chain recombines TRBV10-3 with TRBJ2-1; possibly TRBD2 for D (5 bases). In germline, CDR1 is ENHRY, CDR2 SYGVKD. The CDR3 spans 12 residues. Trimming took 2 bases from V and 9 from J, leaving 8 bases between them. DNA for the CDR3: TGTGCCATCAGTGAGGCTAGCCCTGAGCAGTTCTTC. This gives the protein CAISEASPEQFF.

The chain is built from TRBV7-6 and TRBJ1-3, with TRBD1 matching over 11 bases. The CDR3 loop spans 16 amino acids. In germline, CDR1 is SGHVS, CDR2 FNYEAQ. Losses at the gene ends were 3 bases for V and 4 bases for J; bases not matched to a gene: 5. This CDR3 reads CASSFGQGAGGNTIYF. The DNA of the CDR3 is TGTGCCAGCAGCTTTGGACAGGGGGCTGGAGGAAACACCATATATTTT.

The chain joins TRBV6-5 to TRBJ1-5; the match to TRBD1 covers 9 bases. Per the germline V gene, CDR1 is MNHEY and CDR2 is SVGAGI. Trimming took 7 bases from V and 6 from J; bases not matched to a gene: 7. This CDR3 region has 14 residues. The DNA of the CDR3 is TGTGCCAGCAAACCTACAGGGGGCCGTCAGCCCCAGCATTTT. It specifies CASKPTGGRQPQHF.

The V and J genes are TRBV4-3 and TRBJ2-7; a weak D match, TRBD1 (5 bases). This CDR3 region has 16 residues. V lost 0 bases and J lost 3, with 15 bases in between. The V gene's germline CDR1 is LGHNA and CDR2 YSLEER. This CDR3 is CASSQEHQQGSYEQYF. CDR3 sequence (DNA): TGCGCCAGCAGCCAAGAACATCAGCAGGGTAGCTACGAGCAGTACTTC.

The CDR3 nucleotides are TGTGCCAGCAGTACCGCGGACGCGGGTCCTTCCCAAGAGACCCAGTACTTC. Translating gives CASSTADAGPSQETQYF. The chain uses TRBV2 and TRBJ2-5, with D possibly being TRBD2 (5 bases). Trimming took off 5 bases at V and 1 base at J, with 20 bases between the two ends. The CDR3 runs 17 residues. Germline V gene sequence: CDR1 SNHLY, CDR2 FYNNEI.

CDR3 in amino acids: CASSIRLARRNEQFF. CDR3 sequence (DNA): TGTGCCAGCAGTATAAGACTAGCCCGGAGGAATGAGCAGTTCTTC. V is TRBV6-5 and J is TRBJ2-1; 7 bases are shared with TRBD2. J was trimmed by 7 bases and V by 5 bases; bases with no gene match: 11. The germline V gene has CDR1 MNHEY and CDR2 SVGAGI. This CDR3 spans 15 amino acids.

This chain uses TRBV29-1 with TRBJ2-7, with D maybe TRBD2 (5 bases). Per the germline V gene, CDR1 is SQVTM and CDR2 is ANQGSEA. This CDR3 is 14 amino acids long. V shed 6 bases and J shed 1 base, with 16 bases lying between them. The CDR3 DNA reads as TGCAGCGTCCTCCCGGCTAGCAGATCCTACGAGCAGTACTTC. This sequence encodes CSVLPASRSYEQYF.

The gene calls are TRBV5-1 and TRBJ2-5; 7 bases fit TRBD2. V shed 3 bases, J shed 4 bases, and the junction held 9 bases outside the gene matches. This CDR3 is built from 15 residues. CDR1 and CDR2 (germline): SGHRS, YFSETQ. CDR3 protein: CASSWGGNRGETQYF. As DNA, the CDR3 is TGCGCCAGCAGCTGGGGGGGAAACAGAGGAGAGACCCAGTACTTC.

The chain couples TRBV6-6 to TRBJ2-1; 7 bases fit TRBD1. Trimming at V came to 6 bases and at J to 0 bases, leaving 5 bases not matched to a gene. CDR1 MNHNY and CDR2 SVGAGI come from the germline V gene (reference sequence). This CDR3 has 15 residues. The chain's CDR3 is CASSQQGTSYNEQFF. CDR3 nucleotide sequence: TGTGCCAGCAGCCAACAGGGGACCTCCTACAATGAGCAGTTCTTC.

This sequence joins TRBV5-1 and TRBJ1-2, with D tentatively TRBD1 (6 bases). The V gene's germline CDR1 is SGHRS and CDR2 YFSETQ. The CDR3 loop spans 13 amino acids. The germline V and J ends were trimmed by 4 bases and 4 bases, with 11 bases remaining between them. The CDR3 DNA reads TGCGCCAGCAGCCCGAGGGGGAGCTATGGCTACACCTTC. Amino acid sequence: CASSPRGSYGYTF.

This chain joins TRBV9 and TRBJ2-3; possible D gene TRBD2, 7 bases. The CDR3 totals 16 residues. CDR1 is SGDLS, CDR2 YYNGEE, per germline. V lost 0 bases, J lost 6 bases, and 17 bases lay in between. The CDR3 DNA reads as TGTGCCAGCAGCGTAGAGGTGGGGGGGCTTCCCGATACGCAGTATTTT. It specifies CASSVEVGGLPDTQYF.

This sequence joins TRBV28 and TRBJ1-5, with D hard to call. The CDR3 runs 14 residues. Germline CDR1 reads MDHEN; CDR2 reads SYDVKM. Deletions cut 4 bases from V and 5 bases from J, with 12 bases between. This CDR3 reads CASSWGGPYQPQHF. The CDR3 bases are TGTGCCAGCAGTTGGGGAGGTCCCTATCAGCCCCAGCATTTT.

This chain connects TRBV7-9 to TRBJ2-3; 10 bases line up with TRBD2. The junction had 11 bases not matched to a gene; V was cut back by 1 base and J by 4 bases. In germline, CDR1 is SEHNR, CDR2 FQNEAQ (reference sequence). This CDR3 region has 18 residues. CDR3 sequence (DNA): TGTGCCAGCAGCTTAGGGAGCGGGAGGGCCCTGTTCGCAGATACGCAGTATTTT. Its protein product is CASSLGSGRALFADTQYF.